This T cell receptor beta chain comes out of a study of regulatory dendritic cells for organ transplantation. Across the study: Regulatory dendritic cells were monocyte-derived, receiving vitamin D3 on days 0 and 4 and IL-10 on day 4. Day 6 dendritic cell cultures were stimulated with LPS. Study-wide results and caveats: Naive CD4+ and CD8+ repertoires were highly diverse; memory CD8+ was most oligoclonal.

Only in-frame clones appear in the TCRdb table, and some are missing; sequencing was by immunoSEQ multiplex PCR. This sample has approximately 12,000 clones; just under 80% occur once, and the top ten carry approximately 0.98%. Germline V gene data show CDR1 as SGHAT and CDR2 as FQNNGV. The CDR3 runs to 18 residues. J gave up 0 bases and V 1 base, and 9 bases lay outside the gene matches. To note about this clone: Its specificity is not known.

CFSE-labeled sorted T cells met regulatory or mature dendritic cells for roughly 5 days. FACS sorted CD4+ or CD8+ T cells into CD45RA+ naive and CD45RO+ memory. The chain employs TRBV11-2 and TRBJ1-2; 9 nucleotides align to TRBD1. The TCR was taken from a human donor in good health. Material: naive CD8+ T cells from blood cultured with regulatory dendritic cells. The sample's subset: CD45RA+ naive T cells. The CDR3 sequence is CASSLVGGDRAPNYGYTF. CDR3 bases: TGTGCCAGCAGCTTAGTAGGAGGGGACAGGGCACCTAACTATGGCTACACCTTC. Based on the CDR3 plus reference TRBV11-2 and TRBJ1-2, the full variable domain is EAGVAQSPRYKIIEKRQSVAFWCNPISGHATLYWYQQILGQGPKLLIQFQNNGVVDDSQLPKDRFSAERLKGVDSTLKIQPAKLEDSAVYLCASSLVGGDRAPNYGYTFGSGTRLTVV.